Shown below are 23 T cell receptor beta chains from a single sample sequenced in a study of Ad26.COV2.S vaccination and SARS-CoV-2 variants (dated by TCRdb to 2020 to 2023). In light of the paper, this sample's treatment or condition label describes: some 19 received Ad26.COV2.S at low or high dose, single or two shots; roughly five received placebo; per-sample allocation not given. For vaccine and placebo recipients, the sequenced repertoires came from samples collected on day 63 after the first injection. Library method: the immunoSEQ multiplex PCR assay. Drawn from immuneACCESS, this table holds only the in-frame rearrangements with V and J called that TCRdb kept. Clones are partly lost; checked studies trace under half to an unresolved V gene and leave the rest unexplained. The sample table shows 350,000 to 450,000 clones, and roughly 90% are seen once. The biggest ten clones account for approximately 1.7% of the sample.

Here the sequenced sample was peripheral blood, taken in a trial of Ad26.COV2.S vaccine versus placebo. These TCRs come from a person aged 18 to 65 who received the Ad26.COV2.S COVID-19 vaccine or a placebo.

The chain employs TRBV20-1 and TRBJ1-4, with unresolved D. Germline lookup yields CDR1 DFQATT and CDR2 SNEGSKA (reference sequence). CDR3 size: 12 residues. V was clipped by 3 bases and J by 5 bases, with 7 bases between them. This CDR3 is CSASGGNEKLFF. The CDR3 DNA reads as TGCAGTGCTAGTGGCGGGAATGAAAAACTGTTTTTT.

The V gene is TRBV30, the J gene TRBJ2-1, with D possibly TRBD2 on 7 matching bases. This CDR3 comprises 15 residues. Germline V gives CDR1 GTSNPN, CDR2 SVGIG (reference sequence). With 1 base removed from V and 8 bases from J, the gap between germline ends came to 18 bases. The CDR3 DNA reads TGTGCCTGGAGTGCCTACATGGGGGGGGGCCATGAGCAGTTCTTC. This gives the protein CAWSAYMGGGHEQFF. Full variable domain (remainder filled in from reference TRBV30 and TRBJ2-1): SQTIHQWPATLVQPVGSPLSLECTVEGTSNPNLYWYRQAAGRGLQLLFYSVGIGQISSEVPQNLSASRPQDRQFILSSKKLLLSDSGFYLCAWSAYMGGGHEQFFGPGTRLTVL.

The chain has TRBV7-2 and TRBJ1-4; D is perhaps TRBD1 (5 bases). Germline loops: CDR1 SGHTA, CDR2 FQGNSA. V was trimmed by 4 bases and J by 7 bases, leaving 13 bases between them. This CDR3 region has 14 residues. The CDR3 protein is CASSYGTELEKLFF. As DNA, the CDR3 is TGTGCCAGCAGCTACGGGACGGAGCTTGAAAAACTGTTTTTT. The variable domain in full, completed from reference TRBV7-2 and TRBJ1-4, reads GAGVSQSPSNKVTEKGKDVELRCDPISGHTALYWYRQSLGQGLEFLIYFQGNSAPDKSGLPSDRFSAERTGGSVSTLTIQRTQQEDSAVYLCASSYGTELEKLFFGSGTQLSVL.

This clone came up once. The CDR3 region is CASSSRDSIRSPLHF. The CDR3 nucleotides are TGTGCCAGTAGTTCACGGGACAGTATCCGCTCACCCCTCCACTTT. The chain carries TRBV19 and TRBJ1-6; 7 nucleotides align to TRBD1. The CDR3 spans 15 residues. Trimming at V came to 5 bases and at J to 10 bases, leaving 11 bases not matched to a gene. CDR1 is LNHDA, CDR2 SQIVND, per germline (reference sequence).

The chain joins TRBV5-6 to TRBJ1-4; 8 positions match TRBD1. Germline CDR1 SGHDT, CDR2 YYEEEE. The CDR3 covers 15 residues. Trimming cost V 4 bases and J 2 bases; bases outside gene matches: 4. CDR3 sequence reads: CASSVTGGTNEKLFF. The CDR3 DNA reads TGTGCCAGCAGCGTAACAGGGGGGACTAATGAAAAACTGTTTTTT.

The V gene is TRBV28, the J gene TRBJ2-5; 14 nucleotides match TRBD2. Germline V gene lookup returns CDR1 MDHEN and CDR2 SYDVKM. J lost 2 bases, V lost 5 bases, and 4 bases had no gene match. This CDR3 is built from 16 residues. CDR3 region: CASSPGLAGAQETQYF. DNA for the CDR3: TGTGCCAGCAGTCCGGGACTAGCGGGGGCTCAAGAGACCCAGTACTTC.

V is TRBV19 and J is TRBJ1-1; D not resolved. In germline, CDR1 is LNHDA, CDR2 SQIVND (reference sequence). Trimming pared 1 base from V and 6 bases from J, leaving 12 bases between. This CDR3 is built from 14 residues. CDR3 in amino acids: CASSIGAHLPEAFF. CDR3 sequence (DNA): TGTGCCAGTAGTATAGGTGCACATCTCCCTGAAGCTTTCTTT.

The J gene is TRBJ1-3, the V gene TRBV5-1; TRBD1 might be the D (6 bases). The germline V gene encodes CDR1 SGHRS and CDR2 YFSETQ. The CDR3 has 14 residues. V was clipped by 4 bases and J by 2 bases, with 10 bases between them. This chain's CDR3 is CASSPWTAGNTIYF. The CDR3 DNA reads TGCGCCAGCAGCCCCTGGACAGCTGGAAACACCATATATTTT. The whole variable domain, remainder taken from reference TRBV5-1 and TRBJ1-3, is KAGVTQTPRYLIKTRGQQVTLSCSPISGHRSVSWYQQTPGQGLQFLFEYFSETQRNKGNFPGRFSGRQFSNSRSEMNVSTLELGDSALYLCASSPWTAGNTIYFGEGSWLTVV.

The chain's CDR3 is CASSPDDRLRESQHF. DNA for the CDR3: TGCGCCAGCAGCCCGGACGACAGGTTACGGGAGTCCCAGCATTTT. The rearrangement uses TRBV4-1 and TRBJ1-5; TRBD1 might be the D (6 bases). From germline, CDR1 is MGHRA and CDR2 YSYEKL. V was trimmed by 4 bases and J by 11 bases, leaving 21 bases between them. CDR3 size: 15 residues.

The rearrangement links TRBV7-7 to TRBJ2-7; 9 nucleotides agree with TRBD1. The CDR3 runs 16 residues. V lost 5 bases and J lost 0; bases outside the gene matches: 8. Per the germline V gene, CDR1 is SSHAT and CDR2 is FNYEAQ (reference sequence). In nucleotides, the CDR3 is TGTGCCAGCAGCAAACGGTACAGGGGGCCCTCCTACGAGCAGTACTTC. Protein product: CASSKRYRGPSYEQYF.

The chain is built from TRBV2 and TRBJ2-3, with a tentative D call TRBD2 (5 bases). Germline V gives CDR1 SNHLY, CDR2 FYNNEI. V gave up 7 bases and J gave up 2 bases, with 22 bases separating them. The CDR3 runs to 17 residues. In DNA form, the CDR3 reads TGTGCCAGCACCCCCCCGCCGGAGGCAGTACTCACAGATACGCAGTATTTT. Translation: CASTPPPEAVLTDTQYF.

The V and J genes are TRBV9 and TRBJ2-7; D gene uncertain. Trimming shortened V by 4 bases and J by 2 bases, and 13 bases separated the two germline ends. Germline V gene data show CDR1 as SGDLS and CDR2 as YYNGEE. This CDR3 is built from 14 residues. CDR3: CASSPRASPYEQYF. CDR3 coding DNA: TGTGCCAGCAGCCCCCGGGCCAGCCCCTACGAGCAGTACTTC.

V gene TRBV9 combines with J gene TRBJ1-2, with D tentatively TRBD1 (5 bases). V dropped 6 bases and J dropped 0 bases, with 15 bases sitting between them. This CDR3 region has 15 residues. Germline CDR1 is SGDLS and CDR2 is YYNGEE. The DNA for the CDR3 is TGTGCCAGCATTGGGGGACCCCAAGCTAACTATGGCTACACCTTC. Translating gives CASIGGPQANYGYTF.

The chain uses TRBV6-2 or TRBV6-3 and TRBJ2-7, with D possibly being TRBD2 (5 bases). V was shortened by 6 bases and J by 3 bases, with 12 bases between the two germline ends. The CDR3 totals 13 residues. The V gene's germline CDR1 is MNHEY and CDR2 SVGEGT. This CDR3 is CASSQGRDYEQYF. In DNA form, the CDR3 reads TGTGCCAGCAGCCAAGGACGGGACTACGAGCAGTACTTC.

V gene TRBV6-5 combines with J gene TRBJ2-7; D is ambiguous. In germline, CDR1 is MNHEY, CDR2 SVGAGI. The CDR3 contains 12 residues. Trimming shortened V by 7 bases and J by 2 bases, and 9 bases separated the two germline ends. The CDR3 nucleotides are TGTGCCAGCAACTGGCCGCCCTACGAGCAGTACTTC. This sequence encodes CASNWPPYEQYF.

The chain uses TRBV19 and TRBJ1-6; D possibly corresponds to TRBD1 (6 bases). V lost 5 bases, J lost 10 bases, and 15 bases lay in between. The CDR3 is made up of 14 amino acids. Looked up from germline, CDR1 is LNHDA and CDR2 is SQIVND (reference sequence). CDR3 sequence (DNA): TGTGCCAGTAGTGTAACCAGGGGAGACTCACCCCTCCACTTT. Amino acids: CASSVTRGDSPLHF.

The table lists this clone with a few counts. Written as DNA, the CDR3 is TGTGCCAGCAGTGATCTCGGGGGGCTTTATGGCTACACCTTC. Its translation is CASSDLGGLYGYTF. The chain carries TRBV6-1 and TRBJ1-2; D may be TRBD1 (6 bases). The germline gives CDR1 MNHNS, CDR2 SASEGT. This CDR3 has 14 amino acids. Trimming removed 3 bases at V and 5 bases at J, with 13 bases between.

J is TRBJ2-1 and V is TRBV5-4; 7 nucleotides agree with TRBD2. Germline V lookup: CDR1 SGHNT, CDR2 YYREEE (reference sequence). Unmatched junction bases numbered 12, after V lost 5 bases and J lost 7 bases. The CDR3 length is 15 residues. CDR3 coding DNA: TGTGCCAGCAGACCCGGGGGGTCCCATGAAAATGAGCAGTTCTTC. Protein: CASRPGGSHENEQFF.

The V and J genes are TRBV12-3 or TRBV12-4 and TRBJ2-2; D not certain. The V end was cut by 6 bases, the J end by 4 bases, with 6 bases between. The CDR3 has 12 residues. This CDR3 is CASSQVTGELFF. In DNA, the CDR3 is TGTGCCAGCAGCCAGGTCACCGGGGAGCTGTTTTTT.

This clone was recorded a few times. V is TRBV7-9 and J is TRBJ1-1; D gene ambiguous. CDR3 length: 13 amino acids. The V end was cut by 2 bases, the J end by 1 base, with 5 bases between. Germline values: CDR1 SEHNR, CDR2 FQNEAQ (reference sequence). The CDR3 DNA reads TGTGCCAGCAGCTTATTACAGAACACTGAAGCTTTCTTT. Protein: CASSLLQNTEAFF.

The table lists this clone with a few counts. V and J are TRBV10-2 and TRBJ2-1; D may be TRBD1 or TRBD2 (6 bases each). CDR1 and CDR2 from the germline V gene are WSHSY and SAAADI. V lost 2 bases and J lost 8, with 16 bases in between. CDR3 length equals 15 residues. CDR3 loop: CASSERWGADHEQFF. The CDR3 coding sequence is TGCGCCAGCAGTGAGCGGTGGGGGGCCGATCATGAGCAGTTCTTC.

J is TRBJ2-3 and V is TRBV19; 13 bases are shared with TRBD2. V shed 9 bases, J shed 0 bases, and the junction held 12 bases outside the gene matches. Germline-derived CDR1 and CDR2 are LNHDA and SQIVND (reference sequence). The CDR3 is made up of 18 amino acids. CDR3 sequence reads: CASSPRTSGGTSTDTQYF. The CDR3 nucleotides are TGTGCCAGCTCCCCTCGGACTAGCGGGGGAACTAGCACAGATACGCAGTATTTT.

The chain joins TRBV6-2 or TRBV6-3 to TRBJ1-5; D is undetermined. V gave up 5 bases and J gave up 9 bases, with 14 bases separating them. This CDR3 has 13 residues. The V gene's germline CDR1 is MNHEY and CDR2 SVGEGT. DNA for the CDR3: TGTGCCAGCAGTCTGGACGGTGCGGCGCCCCAGCATTTT. Its protein is CASSLDGAAPQHF.